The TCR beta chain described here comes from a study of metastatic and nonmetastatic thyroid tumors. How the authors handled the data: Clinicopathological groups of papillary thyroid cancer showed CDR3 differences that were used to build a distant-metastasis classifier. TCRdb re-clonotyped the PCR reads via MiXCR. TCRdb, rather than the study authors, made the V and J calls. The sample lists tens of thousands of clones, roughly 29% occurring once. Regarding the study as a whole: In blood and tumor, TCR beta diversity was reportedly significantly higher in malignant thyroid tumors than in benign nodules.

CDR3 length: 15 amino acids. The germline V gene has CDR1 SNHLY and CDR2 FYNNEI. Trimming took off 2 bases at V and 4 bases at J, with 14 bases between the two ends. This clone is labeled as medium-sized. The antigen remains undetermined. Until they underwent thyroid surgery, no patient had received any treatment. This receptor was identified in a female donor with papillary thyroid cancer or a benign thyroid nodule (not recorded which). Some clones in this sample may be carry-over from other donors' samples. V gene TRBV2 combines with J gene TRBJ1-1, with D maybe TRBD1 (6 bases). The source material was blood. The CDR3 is CASSETAGEVTEAFF. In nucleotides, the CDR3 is TGTGCCAGCAGTGAAACCGCAGGGGAGGTCACTGAAGCTTTCTTT.